These 29 T cell receptor beta chains were all obtained from the same sample, sequenced in a study of blood T cell repertoires in COVID-19. TCRdb's copy holds only in-frame clones and misses some; the assay was immunoSEQ multiplex PCR. The sample includes approximately 300,000 clones, about nine tenths of them seen just once. Sequenced material: peripheral blood. The source is a woman aged 30 to 39 with COVID-19, enrolled during active disease.

The chain has TRBV30 and TRBJ1-5; D may be TRBD1 (6 bases). The V gene lost 3 bases and the J gene lost 3 bases, with 12 bases spanning the gap. This CDR3 region has 14 residues. The V gene's germline CDR1 is GTSNPN and CDR2 SVGIG (reference sequence). The CDR3 is CAWRGASINQPQHF. The DNA of the CDR3 is TGTGCCTGGAGGGGGGCCTCTATCAATCAGCCCCAGCATTTT.

The chain is built from TRBV2 and TRBJ1-2; D is unresolved. The germline V gene encodes CDR1 SNHLY and CDR2 FYNNEI. The CDR3 runs 13 residues. V lost 8 bases and J lost 7, with 17 bases in between. This CDR3 is CASFIGGRGGYTF. As DNA, the CDR3 is TGTGCCAGCTTTATAGGAGGGCGAGGTGGCTACACCTTC.

DNA of the CDR3: TGTGCCAGCAGTAACAGGGGGGGGTCGGCTGAAGCTTTCTTT. Amino acid sequence: CASSNRGGSAEAFF. The chain uses TRBV6-5 and TRBJ1-1; TRBD1 matches 8 bases. This CDR3 has 14 amino acids. Germline values: CDR1 MNHEY, CDR2 SVGAGI. The junction had 8 bases not matched to a gene; V was cut back by 5 bases and J by 6 bases.

The V call is TRBV6-5, the J call TRBJ1-5, with 7 positions matching TRBD1. This CDR3 contains 14 residues. Germline values: CDR1 MNHEY, CDR2 SVGAGI. J was trimmed by 5 bases and V by 2 bases; bases with no gene match: 3. The CDR3 sequence: CASSYRRGDQPQHF. In DNA, the CDR3 is TGTGCCAGCAGTTACCGCAGGGGGGATCAGCCCCAGCATTTT.

The chain combines TRBV5-6 with TRBJ2-1; 8 positions match TRBD2. From germline, CDR1 is SGHDT and CDR2 YYEEEE. V dropped 4 bases and J dropped 2; count of bases not matched to a gene: 5. The CDR3 sequence is 15 residues long. CDR3 loop: CASSHSGIPYNEQFF. The CDR3 region has the DNA TGTGCCAGCAGCCATAGCGGGATCCCCTACAATGAGCAGTTCTTC.

The gene calls are TRBV29-1 and TRBJ2-1; 10 positions match TRBD1. This CDR3 region has 14 residues. In germline, CDR1 is SQVTM, CDR2 ANQGSEA. Unmatched junction bases numbered 4, after V lost 6 bases and J lost 2 bases. In DNA, the CDR3 is TGCAGCGTGGCCGGGACAGGGGCCTACAATGAGCAGTTCTTC. Amino acids: CSVAGTGAYNEQFF.

V is TRBV2 and J is TRBJ2-7, with TRBD1 matching 10 bases. The germline CDR1 and CDR2 sequences are SNHLY and FYNNEI. V shed 7 bases and J 5 bases; nucleotides not matched to a gene: 8. CDR3 length: 14 residues. The CDR3: CASTLEGQGNEQYF. The CDR3 nucleotides read TGTGCCAGCACCTTGGAGGGACAGGGGAACGAGCAGTACTTC. The variable domain in full, completed from reference TRBV2 and TRBJ2-7, reads EPEVTQTPSHQVTQMGQEVILRCVPISNHLYFYWYRQILGQKVEFLVSFYNNEISEKSEIFDDQFSVERPDGSNFTLKIRSTKLEDSAMYFCASTLEGQGNEQYFGPGTRLTVT.

The V call is TRBV7-8, the J call TRBJ1-5; the D gene is possibly TRBD1 (5 bases). V was trimmed by 8 bases and J by 1 base, leaving 18 bases between them. This CDR3 region has 16 residues. The germline gives CDR1 SGHVS, CDR2 FQNEAQ. CDR3 nucleotide sequence: TGTGCCAGCTCGGGGGAGAGAATTCCGAGCAATCAGCCCCAGCATTTT. Its translation is CASSGERIPSNQPQHF. Full variable domain (missing parts from reference TRBV7-8 and TRBJ1-5): GAGVSQSPRYKVAKRGQDVALRCDPISGHVSLFWYQQALGQGPEFLTYFQNEAQLDKSGLPSDRFFAERPEGSVSTLKIQRTQQEDSAVYLCASSGERIPSNQPQHFGDGTRLSIL.

The chain recombines TRBV30 with TRBJ2-1, with 7 bases fitting TRBD2. The length of the CDR3 is 15 residues. CDR1 and CDR2 from the germline V gene are GTSNPN and SVGIG (reference sequence). Trimming took 1 base from V and 12 from J; bases not matched to a gene: 15. The CDR3 DNA follows: TGTGCCTGGAGTGGTCTAGCGGTCCCACCTCAGGCGCAGTTCTTC. Its translation is CAWSGLAVPPQAQFF.

The rearrangement links TRBV3-1 (or the pseudogene TRBV3-2) to TRBJ2-2; the D gene is possibly TRBD1 (6 bases). From germline, CDR1 is LGHDT and CDR2 YNNKEL (reference sequence). Trimming pared 3 bases from V and 1 base from J, leaving 9 bases between. The CDR3 runs 15 residues. DNA of the CDR3: TGTGCCAGCAGCCACCGACAGGTGAACACCGGGGAGCTGTTTTTT. Residues: CASSHRQVNTGELFF.

The chain couples TRBV7-2 to TRBJ1-2; D possibly corresponds to TRBD1 (5 bases). The germline CDR1 and CDR2 sequences are SGHTA and FQGNSA. This CDR3 comprises 14 residues. V lost 5 bases to trimming and J lost 5 bases, with 15 bases between them. This chain's CDR3 is CASSPSRDLYGYTF. The CDR3 DNA is TGTGCCAGCAGCCCGTCCCGGGACTTATATGGCTACACCTTC.

V usage is TRBV5-4 and J usage is TRBJ1-2; 8 nucleotides match TRBD1. V shed 3 bases, J shed 4 bases, and the junction held 5 bases outside the gene matches. The CDR3 runs to 14 residues. The germline V gene encodes CDR1 SGHNT and CDR2 YYREEE (reference sequence). Written as DNA, the CDR3 is TGTGCCAGCAGCTCCCCAGGGGGCTCCTATGGCTACACCTTC. Its protein product is CASSSPGGSYGYTF.

The chain has TRBV12-5 and TRBJ2-1; 7 bases agree with TRBD2. The CDR3 sequence is 15 residues long. Trimming at V came to 6 bases and at J to 0 bases, leaving 5 bases not matched to a gene. Germline values: CDR1 LGHNT, CDR2 FRNRAP. CDR3 protein: CASGTSKSSYNEQFF. DNA of the CDR3: TGTGCTAGTGGGACTAGCAAAAGCTCCTACAATGAGCAGTTCTTC.

V and J are TRBV10-3 and TRBJ2-3, with 8 bases that match TRBD2. The CDR3 has 15 residues. Germline V gives CDR1 ENHRY, CDR2 SYGVKD. CDR3 nucleotides: TGTGCTACCGCCGGGGGTGCGGGAGGAGGTGATACGCAGTATTTT. Protein product: CATAGGAGGGDTQYF.

This sequence joins TRBV7-9 and TRBJ1-6; D unresolved. The CDR3 extends over 14 amino acids. Deletions cut 3 bases from V and 7 bases from J, with 10 bases between. CDR1 and CDR2 (germline): SEHNR, FQNEAQ (reference sequence). In DNA, the CDR3 is TGTGCCAGCAGCTTCGGGGAAAGAAATTCACCCCTCCACTTT. Residues: CASSFGERNSPLHF.

The genes are TRBV6-4 and TRBJ1-5; D uncertain. From germline, CDR1 is MRHNA and CDR2 SNTAGT. The length of the CDR3 is 13 residues. V shed 2 bases and J shed 6 bases, with 8 bases lying between them. The CDR3 spells CASSDEEGQPQHF. DNA for the CDR3: TGTGCCAGCAGTGACGAGGAAGGTCAGCCCCAGCATTTT.

This chain connects TRBV5-6 to TRBJ1-2, with no clear D. Germline-derived CDR1 and CDR2 are SGHDT and YYEEEE. The CDR3 has 14 amino acids. V was cut by 4 bases and J by 7 bases, with 17 bases left in between. The CDR3 loop is CASSPLTSVAGYTF. CDR3 sequence (DNA): TGTGCCAGCAGCCCCCTCACATCCGTGGCTGGCTACACCTTC.

The V and J genes are TRBV13 and TRBJ1-5; D is possibly TRBD1 (5 bases). The length of the CDR3 is 14 residues. Between the trimmed V and J ends, which lost 5 bases and 3 bases, there was a span of 11 bases. CDR1 and CDR2 from the germline V gene are PRHDT and FYEKMQ (reference sequence). The DNA of the CDR3 is TGTGCCAGCAGCATCGGGGGGAACAATCAGCCCCAGCATTTT. Translated: CASSIGGNNQPQHF.

This chain joins TRBV6-5 and TRBJ1-1; possibly TRBD1 for D (6 bases). Germline CDR1 and CDR2: MNHEY and SVGAGI. V was cut by 6 bases and J by 8 bases, with 13 bases left in between. The CDR3 runs to 12 residues. The CDR3 sequence: CASSSTQGEAFF. The CDR3, as DNA: TGTGCCAGCAGCAGCACGCAGGGGGAAGCTTTCTTT.

The rearrangement links TRBV15 to TRBJ1-3, with TRBD1 as a possible D gene (5 bases). Trimming left V 1 base short and J 0 bases short, with 10 bases between. The germline CDR1 and CDR2 sequences are LNHNV and YYDKDF (reference sequence). CDR3 size: 16 residues. The CDR3 region is CATSRGWGGSGNTIYF. CDR3 coding DNA: TGTGCCACCAGCAGAGGGTGGGGGGGCTCTGGAAACACCATATATTTT. Full variable domain (rest looked up from reference TRBV15 and TRBJ1-3): DAMVIQNPRYQVTQFGKPVTLSCSQTLNHNVMYWYQQKSSQAPKLLFHYYDKDFNNEADTPDNFQSRRPNTSFCFLDIRSPGLGDTAMYLCATSRGWGGSGNTIYFGEGSWLTVV.

The chain joins TRBV12-3 or TRBV12-4 to TRBJ2-7; possibly TRBD1 for D (6 bases). This CDR3 is 13 amino acids long. Trimming took 5 bases from V and 9 from J, leaving 17 bases between them. Here the CDR3 DNA reads TGTGCCAGCAGTCCTAGAGACAGGTCAGGGCAGTACTTC. Its translation: CASSPRDRSGQYF.

The chain combines TRBV19 with TRBJ2-2, with a tentative D call TRBD2 (6 bases). The CDR3 contains 14 residues. In germline, CDR1 is LNHDA, CDR2 SQIVND (reference sequence). V lost 2 bases, J lost 5 bases, and 9 bases lay in between. DNA for the CDR3: TGTGCCAGTAGTATACGGGAGCGGACCGGGGAGCTGTTTTTT. It codes for CASSIRERTGELFF.

This clone was seen a few times. The chain links TRBV6-5 to TRBJ1-5; possibly TRBD1 for D (5 bases). This CDR3 is built from 14 residues. Germline lookup yields CDR1 MNHEY and CDR2 SVGAGI. Trimming took off 10 bases at V and 0 bases at J, with 13 bases between the two ends. CDR3 DNA sequence: TGTGCCACCAGGGACGGGATTAGCAATCAGCCCCAGCATTTT. It encodes CATRDGISNQPQHF.

The chain is built from TRBV20-1 and TRBJ2-1; no firm D call. This CDR3 spans 11 amino acids. Per the germline V gene, CDR1 is DFQATT and CDR2 is SNEGSKA (reference sequence). Trimming took off 4 bases at V and 8 bases at J, with 9 bases between the two ends. The CDR3 bases are TGCAGTGCTATTAGCCTCGATGAGCAGTTCTTC. Its protein product is CSAISLDEQFF.

The gene calls are TRBV7-2 and TRBJ1-2; D uncertain. The germline gives CDR1 SGHTA, CDR2 FQGNSA. With 1 base removed from V and 5 bases from J, the gap between germline ends came to 11 bases. This CDR3 is built from 14 residues. The CDR3 protein is CASSLGPVSYGYTF. The CDR3 coding sequence is TGTGCCAGCAGCTTAGGGCCAGTCAGTTATGGCTACACCTTC. The variable domain in full, with the rest retrieved from reference TRBV7-2 and TRBJ1-2, is GAGVSQSPSNKVTEKGKDVELRCDPISGHTALYWYRQSLGQGLEFLIYFQGNSAPDKSGLPSDRFSAERTGGSVSTLTIQRTQQEDSAVYLCASSLGPVSYGYTFGSGTRLTVV.

This rearrangement joins TRBV30 to TRBJ2-2; 7 nucleotides agree with TRBD1. The ends lost 0 bases at V and 6 bases at J; junction bases unmatched: 1. This CDR3 comprises 13 residues. Germline V gives CDR1 GTSNPN, CDR2 SVGIG (reference sequence). The CDR3 DNA is TGTGCCTGGAGTGTTGGGACAGCCGGGGAGCTGTTTTTT. Residues: CAWSVGTAGELFF.

This chain links TRBV11-2 with TRBJ1-1; D uncertain. V was pared by 0 bases and J by 1 base, with 6 bases between. Germline loops: CDR1 SGHAT, CDR2 FQNNGV. CDR3 size: 14 residues. The CDR3 DNA reads TGTGCCAGCAGCTTAGATCCGGGGAACACTGAAGCTTTCTTT. Encoded protein: CASSLDPGNTEAFF.

This chain uses TRBV7-3 with TRBJ1-1; 9 positions agree with TRBD1. The V gene end was trimmed by 2 bases and the J gene end by 8 bases; junction bases not matched to a gene: 6. CDR1 and CDR2 (germline): SGHTA, FQGTGA. CDR3 length equals 14 residues. DNA of the CDR3: TGTGCCAGCAGCTTATCATCCGGGACAGGGGAAGCTTTCTTT. Its translation is CASSLSSGTGEAFF.

The chain has TRBV5-4 and TRBJ2-3; 8 bases agree with TRBD2. This CDR3 comprises 16 residues. The germline CDR1 and CDR2 sequences are SGHNT and YYREEE (reference sequence). V dropped 4 bases and J dropped 2; count of bases not matched to a gene: 9. CDR3: CASSPQRERNTDTQYF. The CDR3 nucleotides are TGTGCCAGCAGCCCCCAGCGGGAGAGGAACACAGATACGCAGTATTTT.